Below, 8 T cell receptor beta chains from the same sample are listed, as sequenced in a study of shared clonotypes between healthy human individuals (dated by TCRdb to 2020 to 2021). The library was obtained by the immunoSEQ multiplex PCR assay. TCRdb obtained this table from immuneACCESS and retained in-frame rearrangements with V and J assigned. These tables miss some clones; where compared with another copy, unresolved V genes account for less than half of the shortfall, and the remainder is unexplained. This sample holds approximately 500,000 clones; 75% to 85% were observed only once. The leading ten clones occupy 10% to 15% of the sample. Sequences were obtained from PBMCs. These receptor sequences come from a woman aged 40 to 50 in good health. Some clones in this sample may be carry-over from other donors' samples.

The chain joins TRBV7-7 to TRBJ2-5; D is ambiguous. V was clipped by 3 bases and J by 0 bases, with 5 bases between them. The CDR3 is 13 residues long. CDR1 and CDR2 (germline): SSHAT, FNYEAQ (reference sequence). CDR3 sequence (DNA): TGTGCCAGCAGCTTTGGGAACCAAGAGACCCAGTACTTC. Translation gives CASSFGNQETQYF. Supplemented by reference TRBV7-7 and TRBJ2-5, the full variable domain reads GAGVSQSPRYKVTKRGQDVTLRCDPISSHATLYWYQQALGQGPEFLTYFNYEAQPDKSGLPSDRFSAERPEGSISTLTIQRTEQRDSAMYRCASSFGNQETQYFGPGTRLLVL.

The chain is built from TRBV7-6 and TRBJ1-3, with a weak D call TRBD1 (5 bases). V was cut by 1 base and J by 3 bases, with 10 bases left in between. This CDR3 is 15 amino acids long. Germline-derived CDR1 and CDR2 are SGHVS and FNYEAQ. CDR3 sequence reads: CASSLVPGDGNTIYF. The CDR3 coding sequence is TGTGCCAGCAGCTTAGTCCCGGGGGATGGAAACACCATATATTTT.

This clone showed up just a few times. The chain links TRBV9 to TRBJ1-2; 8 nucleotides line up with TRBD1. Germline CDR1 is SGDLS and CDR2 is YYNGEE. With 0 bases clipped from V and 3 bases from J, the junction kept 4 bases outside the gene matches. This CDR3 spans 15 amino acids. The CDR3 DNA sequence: TGTGCCAGCAGCGTAGCGGACAGGGTTGACTATGGCTACACCTTC. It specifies CASSVADRVDYGYTF.

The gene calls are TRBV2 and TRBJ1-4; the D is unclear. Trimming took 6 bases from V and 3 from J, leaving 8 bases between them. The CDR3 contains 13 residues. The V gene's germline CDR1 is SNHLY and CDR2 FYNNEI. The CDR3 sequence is CASRRTPNEKLFF. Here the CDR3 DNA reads TGTGCCAGCAGGCGAACCCCTAATGAAAAACTGTTTTTT. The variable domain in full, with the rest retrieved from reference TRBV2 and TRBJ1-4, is EPEVTQTPSHQVTQMGQEVILRCVPISNHLYFYWYRQILGQKVEFLVSFYNNEISEKSEIFDDQFSVERPDGSNFTLKIRSTKLEDSAMYFCASRRTPNEKLFFGSGTQLSVL.

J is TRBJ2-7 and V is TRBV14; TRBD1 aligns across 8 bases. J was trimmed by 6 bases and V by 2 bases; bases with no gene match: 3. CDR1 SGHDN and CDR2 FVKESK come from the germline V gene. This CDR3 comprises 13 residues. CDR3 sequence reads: CASSQLTGAEQYF. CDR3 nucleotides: TGTGCCAGCAGCCAATTGACAGGGGCCGAGCAGTACTTC.

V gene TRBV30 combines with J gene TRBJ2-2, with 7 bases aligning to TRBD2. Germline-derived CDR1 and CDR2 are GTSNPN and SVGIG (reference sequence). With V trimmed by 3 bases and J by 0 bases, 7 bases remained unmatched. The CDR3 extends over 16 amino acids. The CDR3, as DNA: TGTGCCTGGAGAGCCGCGGGGGACCCGAACACCGGGGAGCTGTTTTTT. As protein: CAWRAAGDPNTGELFF. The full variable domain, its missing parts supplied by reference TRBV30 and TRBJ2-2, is SQTIHQWPATLVQPVGSPLSLECTVEGTSNPNLYWYRQAAGRGLQLLFYSVGIGQISSEVPQNLSASRPQDRQFILSSKKLLLSDSGFYLCAWRAAGDPNTGELFFGEGSRLTVL.

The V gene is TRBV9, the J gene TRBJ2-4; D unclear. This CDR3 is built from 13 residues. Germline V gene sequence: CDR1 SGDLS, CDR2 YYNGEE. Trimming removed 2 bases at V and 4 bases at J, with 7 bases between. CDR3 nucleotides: TGTGCCAGCAGCGTCGGCGAGAAAAACATTCAGTACTTC. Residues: CASSVGEKNIQYF.

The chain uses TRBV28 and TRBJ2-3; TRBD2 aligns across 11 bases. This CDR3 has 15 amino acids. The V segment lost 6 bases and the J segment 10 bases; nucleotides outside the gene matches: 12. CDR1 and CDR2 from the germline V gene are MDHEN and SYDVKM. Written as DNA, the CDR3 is TGTGCCAGCAGCCAAGTAGCGGGAGGGGGGAATCCGCAGTATTTT. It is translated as CASSQVAGGGNPQYF.